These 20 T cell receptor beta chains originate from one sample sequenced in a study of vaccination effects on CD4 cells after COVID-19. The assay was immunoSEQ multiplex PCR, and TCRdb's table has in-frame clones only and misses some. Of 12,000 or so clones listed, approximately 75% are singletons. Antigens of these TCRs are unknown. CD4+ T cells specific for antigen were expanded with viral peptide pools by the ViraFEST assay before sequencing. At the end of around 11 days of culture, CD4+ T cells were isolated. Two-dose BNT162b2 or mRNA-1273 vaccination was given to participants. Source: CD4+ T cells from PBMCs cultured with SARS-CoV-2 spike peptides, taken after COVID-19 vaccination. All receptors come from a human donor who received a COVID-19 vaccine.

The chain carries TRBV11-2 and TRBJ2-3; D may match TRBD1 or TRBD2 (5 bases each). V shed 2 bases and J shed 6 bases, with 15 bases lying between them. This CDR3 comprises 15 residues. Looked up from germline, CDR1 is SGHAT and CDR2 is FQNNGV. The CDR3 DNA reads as TGTGCCAGCAGCTTACCAGGGACGGTTGGGGATACGCAGTATTTT. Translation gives CASSLPGTVGDTQYF.

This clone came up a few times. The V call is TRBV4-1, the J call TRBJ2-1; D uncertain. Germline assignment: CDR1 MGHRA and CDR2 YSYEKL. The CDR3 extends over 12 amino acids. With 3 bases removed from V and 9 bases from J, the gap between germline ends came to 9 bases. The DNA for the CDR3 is TGCGCCAGCAGCCACCTTTCGGGTGAGCAGTTCTTC. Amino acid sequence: CASSHLSGEQFF.

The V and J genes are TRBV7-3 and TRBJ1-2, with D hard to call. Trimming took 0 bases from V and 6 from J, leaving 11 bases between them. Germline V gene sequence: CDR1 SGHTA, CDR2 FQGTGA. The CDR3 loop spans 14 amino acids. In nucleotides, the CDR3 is TGTGCCAGCAGCTTAACTTATAGAGGAGATGGCTACACCTTC. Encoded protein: CASSLTYRGDGYTF.

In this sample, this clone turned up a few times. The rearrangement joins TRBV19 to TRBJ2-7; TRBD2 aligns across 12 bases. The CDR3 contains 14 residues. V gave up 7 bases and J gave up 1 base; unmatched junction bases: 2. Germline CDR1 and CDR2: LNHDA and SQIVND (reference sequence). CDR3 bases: TGTGCCAGTAAGGGGACTAGCGGGTCCTACGAGCAGTACTTC. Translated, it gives CASKGTSGSYEQYF.

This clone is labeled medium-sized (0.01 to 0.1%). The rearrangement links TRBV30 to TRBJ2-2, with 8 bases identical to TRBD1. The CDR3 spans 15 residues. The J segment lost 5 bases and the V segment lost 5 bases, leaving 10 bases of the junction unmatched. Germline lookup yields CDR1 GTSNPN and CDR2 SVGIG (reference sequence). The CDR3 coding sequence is TGTGCCTGGGGAGTGCCGGACAGGGTAACCGGGGAGCTGTTTTTT. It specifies CAWGVPDRVTGELFF.

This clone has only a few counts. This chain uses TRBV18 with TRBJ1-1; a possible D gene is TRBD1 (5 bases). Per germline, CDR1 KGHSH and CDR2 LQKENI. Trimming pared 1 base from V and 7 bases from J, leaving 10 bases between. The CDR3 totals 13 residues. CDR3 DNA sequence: TGTGCCAGCTCACCACTGGGGGATAGTGAAGCTTTCTTT. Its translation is CASSPLGDSEAFF.

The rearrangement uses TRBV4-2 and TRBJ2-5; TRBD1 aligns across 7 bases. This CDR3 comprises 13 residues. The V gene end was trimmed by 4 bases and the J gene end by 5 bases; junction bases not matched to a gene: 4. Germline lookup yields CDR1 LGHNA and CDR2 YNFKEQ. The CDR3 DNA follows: TGTGCCAGCAGCCGAGGGGGCGAGGAGACCCAGTACTTC. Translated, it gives CASSRGGEETQYF.

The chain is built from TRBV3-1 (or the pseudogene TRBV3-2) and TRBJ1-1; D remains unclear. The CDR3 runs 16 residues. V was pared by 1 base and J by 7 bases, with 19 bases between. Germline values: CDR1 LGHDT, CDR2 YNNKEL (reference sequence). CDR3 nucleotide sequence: TGTGCCAGCAGCCAAGGGGGTGGTTTGGGCAGAGGTGAAGCTTTCTTT. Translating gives CASSQGGGLGRGEAFF.

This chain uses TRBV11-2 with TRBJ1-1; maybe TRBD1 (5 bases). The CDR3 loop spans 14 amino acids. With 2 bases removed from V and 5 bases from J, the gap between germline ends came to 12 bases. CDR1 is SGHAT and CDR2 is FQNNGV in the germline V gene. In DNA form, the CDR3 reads TGTGCCAGCAGCTTAAACACAGGCGCAACTGAAGCTTTCTTT. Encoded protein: CASSLNTGATEAFF.

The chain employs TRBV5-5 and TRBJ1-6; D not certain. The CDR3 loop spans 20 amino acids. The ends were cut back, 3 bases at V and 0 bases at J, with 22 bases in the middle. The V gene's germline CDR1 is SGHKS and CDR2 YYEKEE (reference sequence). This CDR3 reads CASSSLPSGGPSSYNSPLHF. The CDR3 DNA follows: TGTGCCAGCAGCTCCCTCCCTTCGGGAGGCCCAAGCTCCTATAATTCACCCCTCCACTTT.

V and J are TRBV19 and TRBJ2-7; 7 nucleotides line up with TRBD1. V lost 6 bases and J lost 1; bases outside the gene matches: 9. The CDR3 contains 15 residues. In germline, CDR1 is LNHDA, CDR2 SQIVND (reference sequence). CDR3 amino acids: CASRTGAGGSYEQYF. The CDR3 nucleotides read TGTGCCAGTAGAACCGGGGCAGGGGGTTCCTACGAGCAGTACTTC.

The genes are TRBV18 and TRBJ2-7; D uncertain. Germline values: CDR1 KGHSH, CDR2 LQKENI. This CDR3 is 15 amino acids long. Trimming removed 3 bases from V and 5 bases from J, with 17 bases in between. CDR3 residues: CASSPGGADRHEQYF. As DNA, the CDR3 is TGTGCCAGCTCACCGGGTGGAGCCGATCGTCACGAGCAGTACTTC.

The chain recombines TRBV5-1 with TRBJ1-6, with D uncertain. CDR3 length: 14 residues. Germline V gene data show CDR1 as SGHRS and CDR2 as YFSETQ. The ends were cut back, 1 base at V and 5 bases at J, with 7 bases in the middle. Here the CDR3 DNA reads TGCGCCAGCAGCTTGCGGGGTAATAATTCACCCCTCCACTTT. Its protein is CASSLRGNNSPLHF.

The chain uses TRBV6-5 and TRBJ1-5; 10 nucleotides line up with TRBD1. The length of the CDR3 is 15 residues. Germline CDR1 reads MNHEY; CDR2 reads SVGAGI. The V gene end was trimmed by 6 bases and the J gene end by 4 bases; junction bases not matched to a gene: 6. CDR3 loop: CASRTGQGVNQPQHF. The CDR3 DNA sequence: TGTGCCAGCAGAACCGGACAGGGGGTTAATCAGCCCCAGCATTTT.

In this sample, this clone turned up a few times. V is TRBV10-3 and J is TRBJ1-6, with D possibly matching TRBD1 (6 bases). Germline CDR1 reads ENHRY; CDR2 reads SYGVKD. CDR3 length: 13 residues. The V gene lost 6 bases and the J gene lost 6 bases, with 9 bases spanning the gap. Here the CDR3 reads CAIRWDTNSPLHF. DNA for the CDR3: TGTGCCATCAGGTGGGACACTAATTCACCCCTCCACTTT.

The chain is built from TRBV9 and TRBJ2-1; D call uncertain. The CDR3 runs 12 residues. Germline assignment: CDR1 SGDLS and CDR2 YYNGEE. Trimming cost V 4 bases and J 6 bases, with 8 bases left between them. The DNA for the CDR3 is TGTGCCAGCAGCCCGGCTCTCAATGAGCAGTTCTTC. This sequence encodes CASSPALNEQFF.

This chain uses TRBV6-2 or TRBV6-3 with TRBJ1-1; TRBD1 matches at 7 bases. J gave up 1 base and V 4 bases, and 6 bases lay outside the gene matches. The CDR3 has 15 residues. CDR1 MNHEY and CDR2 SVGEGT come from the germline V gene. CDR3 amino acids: CASSSHRGKNTEAFF. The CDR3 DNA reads TGTGCCAGCAGTTCGCACAGGGGCAAGAACACTGAAGCTTTCTTT.

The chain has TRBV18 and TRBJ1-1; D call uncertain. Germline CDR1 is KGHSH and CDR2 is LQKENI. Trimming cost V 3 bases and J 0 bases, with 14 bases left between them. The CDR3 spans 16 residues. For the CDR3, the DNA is TGTGCCAGCTCACCGATGAGAGGAGACTTGAACACTGAAGCTTTCTTT. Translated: CASSPMRGDLNTEAFF.

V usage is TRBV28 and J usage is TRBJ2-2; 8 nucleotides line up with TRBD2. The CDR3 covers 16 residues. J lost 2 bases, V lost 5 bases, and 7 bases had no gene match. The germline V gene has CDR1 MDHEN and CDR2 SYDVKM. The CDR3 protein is CASSRGLAVNTGELFF. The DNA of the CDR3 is TGTGCCAGCAGTAGAGGACTAGCTGTAAACACCGGGGAGCTGTTTTTT.

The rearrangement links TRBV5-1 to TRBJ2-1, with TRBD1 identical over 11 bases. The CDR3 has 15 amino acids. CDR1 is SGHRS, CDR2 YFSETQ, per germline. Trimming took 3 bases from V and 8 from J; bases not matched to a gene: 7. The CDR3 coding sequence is TGCGCCAGCAGCTCCGGGACAGGGGGTACCTATGAGCAGTTCTTC. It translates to CASSSGTGGTYEQFF.